This T cell receptor (beta chain) was sequenced for a study of blood T cell repertoires in COVID-19. Authors' processing steps: The authors estimated nucleated cell counts from reference gene primer amplification. TCRdb keeps only in-frame clones here, not all; method: immunoSEQ multiplex PCR. V and J calls and clone size are as listed in that table; D and trimming were resolved from the DNA. The sample includes around 300,000 clones, approximately 89% of them seen just once. The sequence was collected from a man aged 30-40 years who had recovered from COVID-19. Specimen: PBMCs or T cells enriched from blood (not recorded which).

The CDR3 protein is CASSVGGAGYTF. The CDR3 DNA is TGTGCCAGCAGCGTAGGCGGAGCCGGCTACACCTTC. J is TRBJ1-2 and V is TRBV9; no clear D. Germline lookup yields CDR1 SGDLS and CDR2 YYNGEE. This CDR3 comprises 12 residues. The V and J ends lost 0 bases and 8 bases respectively, with 8 bases between them. Full variable domain (outside the CDR3, taken from reference TRBV9 and TRBJ1-2): DSGVTQTPKHLITATGQRVTLRCSPRSGDLSVYWYQQSLDQGLQFLIQYYNGEERAKGNILERFSAQQFPDLHSELNLSSLELGDSALYFCASSVGGAGYTFGSGTRLTVV.